This TCR beta chain is drawn from a study of T cell repertoires in cytomegalovirus infection. For the study at large: Well-studied HLA-B-restricted epitopes and recently identified HLA-C-restricted epitopes of CMV were both used in the study. A matching HLA type, together with CMV infection, was signaled by public TCR beta signatures. Study-wide findings and caveats: It was HLA-C-restricted CMV-specific TCR beta clonotypes that dominated the response ex vivo. Carriage of CMV together with the relevant HLA was identifiable through cumulative public TCR beta family frequency.

Via MiXCR, TCRdb re-called the reads, giving one row per CDR3 protein. The sample lists about 700,000 distinct CDR3 sequences, roughly 30% seen once, with roughly 18% in the top ten. This clonotype was found a few times. Antigen specificity is unknown. The receptor comes from a human donor in good health (CMV status not recorded). Some clones in this sample may be carry-over from other donors' samples. The material was cultured PBMCs, obtained from culture after CMV antigen stimulation.

DNA for the CDR3: TGTGCCAGCAGTGACGCGTATGAAGATACGCAGTATTTT. It translates to CASSDAYEDTQYF. The chain carries TRBV2 and TRBJ2-3; no firm D call. There are 13 residues in the CDR3. Germline values: CDR1 SNHLY, CDR2 FYNNEI. V was clipped by 3 bases and J by 5 bases, with 9 bases between them.